This T cell receptor (beta chain) was identified in a study of T-cell reconstitution after alpha-beta-depleted transplantation in children. This clonotype showed up many times. Its matching antigen is unknown. Unique molecular identifiers tagged the TCRbeta library. TCRdb re-called the PCR reads through MiXCR, storing one row per CDR3 protein. Of more than 500,000 distinct CDR3 sequences in the sample, 10% to 12% were seen once. This CDR3 has 15 amino acids. Trimming stripped 2 bases from V and 1 base from J, with 11 bases between. CDR1 MNHNY and CDR2 SVGAGI come from the germline V gene (reference sequence). General observations from the study: Hyperexpanded clones declined; after one year, newly produced T cells mostly supplied diversity. At day 60, the high TCRbeta diversity found in some patients originated from recipient T cells and thymic progenitors that had survived.

The chain joins TRBV6-6 to TRBJ1-1; no reliable D call. Material: PBMCs, mostly from graft donor cells, obtained 180 days after TCRalphabeta/CD19-depleted stem cell transplant. This receptor was obtained from a female patient aged 2-9 years who had a stem cell transplant for aplastic anemia, so the T cells may come from the graft donor. In DNA, the CDR3 is TGTGCCAGCAGTTACGTTCCCTACAAGAACACTGAAGCTTTCTTT. Encoded protein: CASSYVPYKNTEAFF.